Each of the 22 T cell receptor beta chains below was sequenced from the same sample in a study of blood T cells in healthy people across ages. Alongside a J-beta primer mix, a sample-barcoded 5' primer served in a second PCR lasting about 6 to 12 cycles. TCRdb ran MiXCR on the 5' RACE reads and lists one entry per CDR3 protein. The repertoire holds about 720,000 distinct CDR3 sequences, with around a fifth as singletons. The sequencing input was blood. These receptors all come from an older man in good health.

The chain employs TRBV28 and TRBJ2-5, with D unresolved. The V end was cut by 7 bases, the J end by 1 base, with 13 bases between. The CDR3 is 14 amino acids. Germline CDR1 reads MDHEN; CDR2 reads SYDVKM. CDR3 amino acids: CASTYSGVQETQYF. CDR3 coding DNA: TGTGCCAGCACTTACTCCGGAGTCCAAGAGACCCAGTACTTC.

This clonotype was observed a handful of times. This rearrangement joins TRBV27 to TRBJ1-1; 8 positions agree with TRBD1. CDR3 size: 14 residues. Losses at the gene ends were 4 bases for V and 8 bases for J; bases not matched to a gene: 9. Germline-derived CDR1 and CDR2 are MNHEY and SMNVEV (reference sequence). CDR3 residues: CASSSPGTGKEAFF. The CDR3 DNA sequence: TGTGCCAGCAGTTCCCCCGGGACAGGCAAAGAAGCTTTCTTT.

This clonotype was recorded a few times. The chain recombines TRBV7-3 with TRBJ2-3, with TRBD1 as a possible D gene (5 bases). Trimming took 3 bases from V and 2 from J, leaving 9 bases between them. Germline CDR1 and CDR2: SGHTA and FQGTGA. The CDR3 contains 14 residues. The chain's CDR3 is CASSFGHDTDTQYF. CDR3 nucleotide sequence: TGTGCCAGCAGCTTCGGACACGACACAGATACGCAGTATTTT.

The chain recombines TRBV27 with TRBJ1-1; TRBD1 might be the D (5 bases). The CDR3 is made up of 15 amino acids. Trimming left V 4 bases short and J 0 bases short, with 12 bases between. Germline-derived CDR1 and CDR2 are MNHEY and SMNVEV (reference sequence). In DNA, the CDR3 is TGTGCCAGCAGTTGGAAGGGGCCCTTGAACACTGAAGCTTTCTTT. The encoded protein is CASSWKGPLNTEAFF.

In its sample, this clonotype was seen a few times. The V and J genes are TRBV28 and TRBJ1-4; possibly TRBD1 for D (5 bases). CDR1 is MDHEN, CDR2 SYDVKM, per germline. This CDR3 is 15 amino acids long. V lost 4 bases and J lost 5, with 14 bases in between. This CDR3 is CASSSLTAPNEKLFF. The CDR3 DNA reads TGTGCCAGCAGTTCCCTGACAGCGCCAAATGAAAAACTGTTTTTT.

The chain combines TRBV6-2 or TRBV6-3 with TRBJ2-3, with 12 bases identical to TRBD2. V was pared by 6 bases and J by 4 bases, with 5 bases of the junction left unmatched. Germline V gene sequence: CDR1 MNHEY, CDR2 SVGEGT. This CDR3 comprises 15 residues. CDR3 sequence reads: CASRGLAGGSDTQYF. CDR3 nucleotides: TGTGCCAGCAGAGGTCTAGCGGGGGGGTCAGATACGCAGTATTTT.

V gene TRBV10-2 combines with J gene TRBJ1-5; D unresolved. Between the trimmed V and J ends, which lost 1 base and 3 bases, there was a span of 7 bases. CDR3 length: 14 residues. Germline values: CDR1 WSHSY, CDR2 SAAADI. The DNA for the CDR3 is TGCGCCAGCAGTGAGTGGGCCTTCAATCAGCCCCAGCATTTT. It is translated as CASSEWAFNQPQHF.

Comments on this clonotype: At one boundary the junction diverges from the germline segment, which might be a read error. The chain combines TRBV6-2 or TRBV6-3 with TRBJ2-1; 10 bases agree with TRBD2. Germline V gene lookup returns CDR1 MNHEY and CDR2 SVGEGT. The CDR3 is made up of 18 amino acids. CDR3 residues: CASSFLSVRTSGYNEQFF. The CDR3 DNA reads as TGTGCCAGTAGTTTTCTGTCGGTTCGGACTAGCGGTTACAATGAGCAGTTCTTC.

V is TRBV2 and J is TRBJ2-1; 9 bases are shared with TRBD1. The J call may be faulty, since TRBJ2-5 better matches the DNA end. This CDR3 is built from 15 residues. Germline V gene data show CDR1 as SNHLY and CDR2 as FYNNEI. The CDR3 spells CASSDGTGTYVTQYF. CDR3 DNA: TGTGCCAGCAGTGACGGGACAGGGACTTATGTGACCCAGTACTTC.

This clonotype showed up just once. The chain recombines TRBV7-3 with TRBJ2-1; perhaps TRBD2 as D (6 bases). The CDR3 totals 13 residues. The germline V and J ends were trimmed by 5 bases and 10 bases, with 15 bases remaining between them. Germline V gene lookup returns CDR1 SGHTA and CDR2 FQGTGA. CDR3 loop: CASSLNTGLEQFF. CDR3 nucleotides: TGTGCCAGCAGCCTCAACACGGGACTCGAGCAGTTCTTC. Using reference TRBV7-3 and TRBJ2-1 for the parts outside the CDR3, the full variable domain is GAGVSQTPSNKVTEKGKYVELRCDPISGHTALYWYRQSLGQGPEFLIYFQGTGAADDSGLPNDRFFAVRPEGSVSTLKIQRTERGDSAVYLCASSLNTGLEQFFGPGTRLTVL.

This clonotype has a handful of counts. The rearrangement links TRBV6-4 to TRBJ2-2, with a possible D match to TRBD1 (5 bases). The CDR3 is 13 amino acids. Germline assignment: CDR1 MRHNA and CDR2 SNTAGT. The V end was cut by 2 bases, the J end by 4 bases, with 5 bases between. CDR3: CASSDRGTGELFF. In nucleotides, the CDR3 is TGTGCCAGCAGTGACAGGGGCACCGGGGAGCTGTTTTTT.

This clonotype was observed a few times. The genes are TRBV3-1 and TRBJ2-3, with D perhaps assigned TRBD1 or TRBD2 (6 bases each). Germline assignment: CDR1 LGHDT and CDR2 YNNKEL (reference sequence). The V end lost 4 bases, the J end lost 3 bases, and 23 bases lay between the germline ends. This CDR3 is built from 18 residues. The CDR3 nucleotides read TGTGCCAGCAGCCGCTTCTACCCAGGGGAGGATCTGACAGATACGCAGTATTTT. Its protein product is CASSRFYPGEDLTDTQYF.

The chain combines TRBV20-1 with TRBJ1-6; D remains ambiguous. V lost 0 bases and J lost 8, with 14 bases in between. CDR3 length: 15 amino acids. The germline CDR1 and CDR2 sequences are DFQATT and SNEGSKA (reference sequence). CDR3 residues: CSARDPQFGHSPLHF. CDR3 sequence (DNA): TGCAGTGCTAGAGATCCCCAGTTCGGTCATTCACCCCTCCACTTT.

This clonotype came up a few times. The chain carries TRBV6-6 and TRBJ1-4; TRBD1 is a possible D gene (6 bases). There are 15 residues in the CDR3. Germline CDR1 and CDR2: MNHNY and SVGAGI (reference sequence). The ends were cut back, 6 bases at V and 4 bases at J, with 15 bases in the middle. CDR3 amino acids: CASSPGHTFNEKLFF. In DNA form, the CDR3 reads TGTGCCAGCAGCCCGGGACATACCTTTAATGAAAAACTGTTTTTT.

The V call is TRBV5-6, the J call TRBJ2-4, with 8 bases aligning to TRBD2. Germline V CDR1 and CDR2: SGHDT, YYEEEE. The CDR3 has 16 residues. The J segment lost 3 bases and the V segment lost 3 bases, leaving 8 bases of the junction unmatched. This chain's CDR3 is CASSSPVSGGKNIQYF. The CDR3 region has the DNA TGTGCCAGCAGCTCCCCCGTCAGCGGGGGCAAAAACATTCAGTACTTC.

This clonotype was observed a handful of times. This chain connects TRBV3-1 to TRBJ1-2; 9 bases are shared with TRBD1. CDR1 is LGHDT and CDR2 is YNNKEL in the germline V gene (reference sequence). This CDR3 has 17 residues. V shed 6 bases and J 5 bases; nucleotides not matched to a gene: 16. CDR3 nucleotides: TGTGCCAGCAGTGTCGACAGGGGGACAGCGTACCCATATGGCTACACCTTC. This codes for CASSVDRGTAYPYGYTF.

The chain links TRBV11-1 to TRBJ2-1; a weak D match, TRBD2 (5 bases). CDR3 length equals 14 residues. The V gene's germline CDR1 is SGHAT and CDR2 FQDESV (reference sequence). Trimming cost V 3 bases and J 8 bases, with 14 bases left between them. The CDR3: CASSLRTRVDEQFF. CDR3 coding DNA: TGTGCCAGCAGCTTGCGGACTCGCGTCGATGAGCAGTTCTTC.

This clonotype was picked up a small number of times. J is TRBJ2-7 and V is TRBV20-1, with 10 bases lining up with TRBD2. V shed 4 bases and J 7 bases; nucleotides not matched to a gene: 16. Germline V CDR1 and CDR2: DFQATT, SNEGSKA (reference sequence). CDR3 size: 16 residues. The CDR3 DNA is TGCAGTGCTAAGCCGTTAAGGACTAGCGGTTTCTATGAGCAGTACGTC. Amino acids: CSAKPLRTSGFYEQYV.

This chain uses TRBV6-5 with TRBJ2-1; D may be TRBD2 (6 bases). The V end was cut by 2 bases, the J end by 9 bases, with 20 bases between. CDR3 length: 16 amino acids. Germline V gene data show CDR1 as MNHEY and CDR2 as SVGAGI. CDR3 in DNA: TGTGCCAGCAGTTACAACAAGGCGGGGAAGAGGGGTGAGCAGTTCTTC. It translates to CASSYNKAGKRGEQFF.

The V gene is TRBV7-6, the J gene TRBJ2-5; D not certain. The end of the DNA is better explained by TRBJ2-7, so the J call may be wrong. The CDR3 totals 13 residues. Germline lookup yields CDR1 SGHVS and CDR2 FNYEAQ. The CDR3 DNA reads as TGTGCCAGCAGCCCCTTCGCCCACTACGAGCAGTACTTC. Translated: CASSPFAHYEQYF.

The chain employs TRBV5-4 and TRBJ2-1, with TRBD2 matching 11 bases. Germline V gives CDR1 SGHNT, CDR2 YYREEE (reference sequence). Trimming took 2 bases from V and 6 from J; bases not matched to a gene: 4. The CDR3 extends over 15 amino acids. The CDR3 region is CASSFGTSGRNEQFF. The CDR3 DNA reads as TGTGCCAGCAGCTTCGGGACTAGCGGCCGCAATGAGCAGTTCTTC.

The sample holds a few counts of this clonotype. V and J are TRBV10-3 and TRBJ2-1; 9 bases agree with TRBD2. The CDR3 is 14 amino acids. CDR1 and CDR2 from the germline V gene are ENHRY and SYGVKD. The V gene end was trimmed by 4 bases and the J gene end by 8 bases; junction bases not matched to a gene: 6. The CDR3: CAISAAGGWHEQFF. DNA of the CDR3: TGTGCCATCAGTGCGGCGGGGGGGTGGCATGAGCAGTTCTTC.